These 10 T cell receptor beta chains were all obtained from the same sample, sequenced in a study of blood T cell repertoires in COVID-19. Using immunoSEQ multiplex PCR, the repertoire was profiled, and TCRdb retains in-frame clones only, with some absent. The data contain under 400,000 clones, approximately 91% of them singletons. The sequencing sample was made of PBMCs or T cells enriched from blood (not recorded which). The receptor source for this set is a woman in her 30s who had been exposed to COVID-19.

This clone has just a few counts. One end of the junction fails to match germline, which may point to a read error. The rearrangement uses TRBV15 and TRBJ1-2; TRBD1 might be the D (6 bases). CDR3 length: 15 amino acids. Germline V gives CDR1 LNHNV, CDR2 YYDKDF (reference sequence). The CDR3 is CATSRDRTSGGPKNF. The CDR3 DNA is TGTGCCACCAGCAGAGATCGGACTTCCGGGGGGCCGAAGAACTTC.

The V and J genes are TRBV7-9 and TRBJ2-5, with 8 bases identical to TRBD1. V was clipped by 1 base and J by 7 bases; unmatched bases: 8. The CDR3 has 15 amino acids. In germline, CDR1 is SEHNR, CDR2 FQNEAQ (reference sequence). CDR3 in amino acids: CASSLGDRIRGTQYF. DNA for the CDR3: TGTGCCAGCAGCTTAGGGGACAGGATTAGAGGGACCCAGTACTTC.

This chain connects TRBV29-1 to TRBJ1-2, with D perhaps matching TRBD1 (6 bases). In germline, CDR1 is SQVTM, CDR2 ANQGSEA. The CDR3 extends over 16 amino acids. V lost 4 bases and J lost 1, with 19 bases in between. In DNA, the CDR3 is TGCAGCGTTGGAAGGGACAATGCGCCCGGTAACTATGGCTACACCTTC. Its protein is CSVGRDNAPGNYGYTF.

The chain combines TRBV19 with TRBJ2-1, with 13 bases identical to TRBD2. This CDR3 region has 20 residues. Looked up from germline, CDR1 is LNHDA and CDR2 is SQIVND (reference sequence). After removal of 7 bases from V and 7 bases from J, the junction contained 22 bases not matched to a gene. In nucleotides, the CDR3 is TGTGCCAGTATGCCCACTCTTTGGACTAGCGGGAGAAGAATTCATAATGAGCAGTTCTTC. Amino acid sequence: CASMPTLWTSGRRIHNEQFF.

V usage is TRBV11-2 and J usage is TRBJ1-1; no firm D call. The CDR3 is 10 amino acids. Germline CDR1 and CDR2: SGHAT and FQNNGV. V was cut by 9 bases and J by 8 bases, with 10 bases left in between. The CDR3 nucleotides are TGTGCCAGTCCCGCGGGGGAAGCTTTCTTT. Protein sequence: CASPAGEAFF.

V and J are TRBV7-9 and TRBJ2-7; 9 nucleotides line up with TRBD2. The germline V gene has CDR1 SEHNR and CDR2 FQNEAQ (reference sequence). V lost 5 bases to trimming and J lost 5 bases; unmatched junction nucleotides: 7. The CDR3 runs to 14 residues. The CDR3 sequence: CASSVLGLADEQYF. The CDR3 coding sequence is TGTGCCAGCAGCGTCTTGGGACTAGCTGACGAGCAGTACTTC.

The chain recombines TRBV7-6 with TRBJ2-1; TRBD2 aligns across 11 bases. Germline V gene data show CDR1 as SGHVS and CDR2 as FNYEAQ. There are 18 residues in the CDR3. V shed 2 bases, J shed 3 bases, and the junction held 9 bases outside the gene matches. The CDR3 bases are TGTGCCAGCAGCTTACTGGCCGGGACTAGCGGAATCTACAATGAGCAGTTCTTC. Translated: CASSLLAGTSGIYNEQFF.

This clone was recorded once. This chain uses TRBV27 with TRBJ2-3; TRBD2 agrees at 11 bases. CDR3 length: 20 amino acids. The germline V gene has CDR1 MNHEY and CDR2 SMNVEV (reference sequence). V lost 5 bases and J lost 6; bases outside the gene matches: 22. The CDR3 DNA reads TGTGCCAGCAGTACCCCTAGCGGGAGGCGGGCAGGGTCAGGGGCGGATACGCAGTATTTT. It yields the protein CASSTPSGRRAGSGADTQYF.

The chain recombines TRBV28 with TRBJ1-4, with a possible D match to TRBD1 (5 bases). The germline gives CDR1 MDHEN, CDR2 SYDVKM. The CDR3 spans 15 residues. The V end lost 4 bases, the J end lost 7 bases, and 16 bases lay between the germline ends. The CDR3 reads CASSSPGAGGEKLFF. The DNA of the CDR3 is TGTGCCAGCAGTTCACCTGGGGCTGGCGGTGAAAAACTGTTTTTT.

Only a few counts were recorded for this clone. V usage is TRBV27 and J usage is TRBJ1-6; 9 bases agree with TRBD1. Germline loops: CDR1 MNHEY, CDR2 SMNVEV (reference sequence). There are 16 residues in the CDR3. V lost 3 bases, J lost 4 bases, and 4 bases stayed unmatched. The chain's CDR3 is CASSFTGGRYNSPLHF. The DNA of the CDR3 is TGTGCCAGCAGTTTCACAGGGGGCCGATATAATTCACCCCTCCACTTT.